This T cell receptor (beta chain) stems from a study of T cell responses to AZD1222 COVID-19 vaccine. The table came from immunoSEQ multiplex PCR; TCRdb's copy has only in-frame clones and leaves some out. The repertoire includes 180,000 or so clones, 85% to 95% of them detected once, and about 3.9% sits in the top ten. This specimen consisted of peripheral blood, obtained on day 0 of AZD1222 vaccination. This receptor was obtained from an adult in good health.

In DNA form, the CDR3 reads TGTGCCAGCAGCCAAGATAATTTCGGGTACGAGCAGTACTTC. It specifies CASSQDNFGYEQYF. The genes are TRBV3-1 (or the pseudogene TRBV3-2) and TRBJ2-7, with D unresolved. V was clipped by 0 bases and J by 4 bases, with 10 bases between them. This CDR3 is 14 amino acids long. CDR1 and CDR2 from the germline V gene are LGHDT and YNNKEL (reference sequence).